This T cell receptor beta chain was profiled in a study of cytotoxic CD8 clonotypes in ibrutinib-treated CLL. This clone occurred a few times. Profiled with immunoSEQ multiplex PCR; TCRdb holds only in-frame clones, not every one. This table has over 250,000 clones, roughly 76% appearing once. The CDR3 has 13 residues. V lost 0 bases to trimming and J lost 9 bases, with 12 bases between them. The germline CDR1 and CDR2 sequences are SGDLS and YYNGEE. This clonotype originated in a human donor with chronic lymphocytic leukemia. The chain couples TRBV9 to TRBJ2-5, with D maybe TRBD2 (7 bases). Material: PBMCs, obtained at disease progression, from a patient treated with ibrutinib. CDR3 DNA: TGTGCCAGCAGCGTAGCTCCGGGGGGCCCCCAGTACTTC. Protein product: CASSVAPGGPQYF.